This TCR beta chain was obtained from a study of blood T cell repertoires in COVID-19. TCRdb's copy holds only in-frame clones and misses some; the assay was immunoSEQ multiplex PCR. Of approximately 140,000 clones detected, almost 85% appear once; the ten largest clones hold under 1.5%. The receptor was derived from a man in his fifties or sixties with acute or convalescent COVID-19. The specimen sequenced was peripheral blood.

The CDR3 nucleotides are TGCGCCAGCAGTCCGAGGGCGGCTGCCAATGAGCAGTTCTTC. Translating it yields CASSPRAAANEQFF. This chain joins TRBV10-2 and TRBJ2-1, with D maybe TRBD2 (5 bases). CDR1 is WSHSY, CDR2 SAAADI, per germline. The CDR3 runs to 14 residues. V lost 5 bases and J lost 6, with 14 bases in between.